This T cell receptor beta chain was identified during a study of blood T cell repertoires in COVID-19. Overall study context: PBMCs, B-cell-depleted T cells, or T cells were the source of the cDNA or gDNA that made up the material.

Original methodology: Nucleated cell number was recorded as an estimate derived from reference gene primer amplification. Measured with immunoSEQ multiplex PCR; TCRdb has only the in-frame clones, and not every one. The V and J calls and clone size were taken over from that table, and D and trimming were inferred from the DNA. The profile shows approximately 180,000 clones, about 85% of them singletons. The CDR3 is 14 residues long. Germline V lookup: CDR1 SGHKS, CDR2 YYEKEE (reference sequence). V shed 4 bases and J 9 bases; nucleotides not matched to a gene: 4. Participants spanned ages 18 to 89 years and resided in 20 to 30 US areas. Recovery among Cohort 3 donors was established by two negative PCRs, clearance, or symptom resolution.

The sample was PBMCs or T cells enriched from blood (not recorded which). The rearrangement joins TRBV5-5 to TRBJ1-6; 10 bases fit TRBD1. The TCR was taken from a man aged 40-50 years who had recovered from COVID-19. The DNA for the CDR3 is TGTGCCAGCAGCCCGGGACAGGGGATTTCACCCCTCCACTTT. Amino acid sequence: CASSPGQGISPLHF.